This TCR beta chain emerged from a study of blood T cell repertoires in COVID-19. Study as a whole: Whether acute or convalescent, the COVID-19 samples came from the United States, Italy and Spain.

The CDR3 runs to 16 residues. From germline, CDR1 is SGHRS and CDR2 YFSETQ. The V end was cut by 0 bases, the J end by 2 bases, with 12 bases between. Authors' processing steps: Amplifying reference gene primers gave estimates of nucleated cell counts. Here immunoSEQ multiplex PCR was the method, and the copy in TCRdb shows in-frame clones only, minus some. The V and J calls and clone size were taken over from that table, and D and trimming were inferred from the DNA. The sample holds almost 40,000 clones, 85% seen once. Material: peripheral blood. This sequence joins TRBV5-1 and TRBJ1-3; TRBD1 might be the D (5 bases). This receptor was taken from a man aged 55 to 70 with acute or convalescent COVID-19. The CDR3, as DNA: TGCGCCAGCAGCTTGGGGGCAGGGTTTACTGGAAACACCATATATTTT. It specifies CASSLGAGFTGNTIYF. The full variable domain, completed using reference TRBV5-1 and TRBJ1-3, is KAGVTQTPRYLIKTRGQQVTLSCSPISGHRSVSWYQQTPGQGLQFLFEYFSETQRNKGNFPGRFSGRQFSNSRSEMNVSTLELGDSALYLCASSLGAGFTGNTIYFGEGSWLTVV.